These 32 T cell receptor beta chains came from one sample sequenced in a study of T-cell memory formation after mild COVID-19. MiXCR, run by TCRdb on the 5' RACE reads, gives a single entry per CDR3 protein. This sample has about 560,000 distinct CDR3 sequences; approximately 21% occur once, and the top ten carry roughly 8.1%. The sample comprised PBMCs or a T cell subset sorted from them (not recorded which). The source of these receptors is an adult woman who had mild COVID-19 (a few samples of this study predate the infection). Cell type and time point are not known.

This clonotype was counted between two and nine times. The CDR3 protein is CATSRVIGTGAFF. The CDR3 bases are TGTGCCACCAGCAGAGTTATCGGGACGGGAGCTTTCTTT. This chain connects TRBV15 to TRBJ1-1; tentatively, D is TRBD1 (5 bases). V was clipped by 1 base and J by 10 bases, with 13 bases between them. Looked up from germline, CDR1 is LNHNV and CDR2 is YYDKDF (reference sequence). The CDR3 consists of 13 residues.

The V gene is TRBV7-2, the J gene TRBJ1-1, with D perhaps matching TRBD1 (5 bases). V was shortened by 1 base and J by 4 bases, with 10 bases between the two germline ends. CDR3 length: 14 residues. Germline V gives CDR1 SGHTA, CDR2 FQGNSA. The CDR3 is CASSLVRDPTEAFF. The CDR3 nucleotides read TGTGCCAGCAGCTTAGTGCGGGACCCCACTGAAGCTTTCTTT.

The CDR3 here is CAISTSGTSSYEQYF. CDR3 in DNA: TGTGCCATCAGTACGTCCGGGACTAGTTCCTACGAGCAGTACTTC. This chain joins TRBV10-3 and TRBJ2-7, with 8 bases aligning to TRBD2. V lost 5 bases to trimming and J lost 1 base; unmatched junction nucleotides: 7. CDR1 ENHRY and CDR2 SYGVKD come from the germline V gene. This CDR3 has 15 amino acids.

This clonotype was found a few times. The V call is TRBV9, the J call TRBJ2-7; weak D call: TRBD2 (7 bases). Between the trimmed V and J ends, which lost 2 bases and 7 bases, there was a span of 13 bases. This CDR3 contains 13 residues. CDR1 SGDLS and CDR2 YYNGEE come from the germline V gene. CDR3 bases: TGTGCCAGCAGCGTCGGGGGGCTAAGTGAGCAGTACTTC. Encoded protein: CASSVGGLSEQYF.

The chain joins TRBV4-1 to TRBJ2-3; no reliable D call. Germline lookup yields CDR1 MGHRA and CDR2 YSYEKL. The CDR3 sequence is 14 residues long. V was cut by 4 bases and J by 2 bases, with 10 bases left in between. CDR3 residues: CASSLVTLTDTQYF. DNA for the CDR3: TGCGCCAGCAGCCTCGTTACTCTCACAGATACGCAGTATTTT.

This clonotype was picked up a small number of times. The V and J genes are TRBV9 and TRBJ2-3; D is unresolved. V gave up 4 bases and J gave up 4 bases, with 10 bases separating them. The CDR3 consists of 13 residues. CDR1 and CDR2 (germline): SGDLS, YYNGEE. DNA of the CDR3: TGTGCCAGCAGCCCCAGAAATTCAGATACGCAGTATTTT. Amino acids: CASSPRNSDTQYF.

The chain has TRBV6-5 and TRBJ2-1, with D perhaps being TRBD1 or TRBD2 (5 bases each). Germline V gene data show CDR1 as MNHEY and CDR2 as SVGAGI. This CDR3 is built from 15 residues. V lost 8 bases to trimming and J lost 5 bases, with 19 bases between them. Here the CDR3 DNA reads TGTGCCAGCGGAATGCGGAGGCAGGGAGACAATGAGCAGTTCTTC. Amino acids: CASGMRRQGDNEQFF.

This sequence joins TRBV9 and TRBJ2-7; the D is unclear. V dropped 0 bases and J dropped 2 bases, with 9 bases sitting between them. The germline gives CDR1 SGDLS, CDR2 YYNGEE. CDR3 length: 14 residues. CDR3 loop: CASSVGRNPYEQYF. DNA of the CDR3: TGTGCCAGCAGCGTAGGGCGGAACCCCTACGAGCAGTACTTC.

This clonotype was counted only a few times. The chain recombines TRBV20-1 with TRBJ1-1, with no clear D. The length of the CDR3 is 13 residues. V gave up 4 bases and J gave up 10 bases, with 19 bases separating them. Germline V gene sequence: CDR1 DFQATT, CDR2 SNEGSKA (reference sequence). The CDR3, as DNA: TGCAGTGCTATGCCCGGACCTTCAGCGACAGCTTTCTTT. Translation gives CSAMPGPSATAFF.

For this clonotype: This clone may be a read error of a much larger clone one base away. This chain joins TRBV7-2 and TRBJ1-1, with 8 nucleotides matching TRBD1. CDR3 size: 14 residues. V lost 5 bases to trimming and J lost 1 base; unmatched junction nucleotides: 3. Germline CDR1 and CDR2: SGHTA and FQGNSA. CDR3 residues: CASSHDRGNTEAFF. The CDR3 bases are TGTGCCAGCAGCCACGACAGGGGGAACACTGAAGCTTTCTTT.

This clonotype has only a few counts. Here the CDR3 reads CATSESPGTGDNNEQFF. The DNA for the CDR3 is TGTGCCACCAGTGAATCCCCCGGGACAGGGGATAACAATGAGCAGTTCTTC. This chain links TRBV24-1 with TRBJ2-1, with 10 bases identical to TRBD1. The CDR3 has 17 amino acids. The V gene end was trimmed by 4 bases and the J gene end by 5 bases; junction bases not matched to a gene: 10. CDR1 and CDR2 (germline): KGHDR, SFDVKD.

The J gene is TRBJ2-1, the V gene TRBV20-1; D gene ambiguous. V was cut by 6 bases and J by 0 bases, with 15 bases left in between. The CDR3 is 15 residues long. Germline CDR1 DFQATT, CDR2 SNEGSKA (reference sequence). The CDR3 sequence: CSARPGGSSYNEQFF. For the CDR3, the DNA is TGCAGTGCCCGTCCGGGCGGAAGCTCCTACAATGAGCAGTTCTTC.

V and J are TRBV29-1 and TRBJ2-2; 15 bases map to TRBD2. This CDR3 contains 17 residues. In germline, CDR1 is SQVTM, CDR2 ANQGSEA. Unmatched junction bases numbered 12, after V lost 8 bases and J lost 5 bases. The CDR3 spells CSFTGLAGGPGTGELFF. CDR3 DNA sequence: TGCAGCTTTACCGGACTAGCGGGAGGGCCGGGAACCGGGGAGCTGTTTTTT.

The CDR3 sequence is CASSDYTGGNTEAFF. In nucleotides, the CDR3 is TGTGCCAGTAGTGACTACACCGGAGGGAACACTGAAGCTTTCTTT. The J gene is TRBJ1-1, the V gene TRBV19; D unresolved. The ends were cut back, 5 bases at V and 1 base at J, with 14 bases in the middle. The CDR3 covers 15 residues. CDR1 LNHDA and CDR2 SQIVND come from the germline V gene (reference sequence).

The chain has TRBV19 and TRBJ1-4; D unclear. This CDR3 has 14 amino acids. The germline V and J ends were trimmed by 3 bases and 4 bases, with 9 bases remaining between them. CDR1 is LNHDA, CDR2 SQIVND, per germline (reference sequence). The chain's CDR3 is CASSIRRFNEKLFF. Written as DNA, the CDR3 is TGTGCCAGTAGTATCAGAAGATTTAATGAAAAACTGTTTTTT.

The genes are TRBV20-1 and TRBJ2-2; maybe TRBD2 (6 bases). Deletions cut 1 base from V and 0 bases from J, with 9 bases between. Germline CDR1 and CDR2: DFQATT and SNEGSKA (reference sequence). CDR3 size: 15 residues. The CDR3 DNA sequence: TGCAGTGCTAGAGCTAGGACTACGAACACCGGGGAGCTGTTTTTT. This encodes CSARARTTNTGELFF.

Only a few counts were recorded for this clonotype. The chain combines TRBV7-8 with TRBJ1-6; 8 bases align to TRBD1. This CDR3 is 17 amino acids long. V gave up 4 bases and J gave up 3 bases; unmatched junction bases: 8. Per germline, CDR1 SGHVS and CDR2 FQNEAQ. This chain's CDR3 is CASSWLPGQDYNSPLHF. In nucleotides, the CDR3 is TGTGCCAGCAGCTGGTTACCGGGACAGGACTATAATTCACCCCTCCACTTT.

This clonotype has more than one count but fewer than ten. The rearrangement links TRBV7-8 to TRBJ1-1; D gene unclear. CDR1 is SGHVS and CDR2 is FQNEAQ in the germline V gene. CDR3 size: 12 residues. Trimming shortened V by 8 bases and J by 7 bases, and 14 bases separated the two germline ends. This CDR3 is CASRLTGSEAFF. The CDR3, as DNA: TGTGCCAGCCGACTTACGGGCAGTGAAGCTTTCTTT.

The chain is built from TRBV12-3 or TRBV12-4 and TRBJ1-1; TRBD1 matches 7 bases. The V and J ends lost 8 bases and 6 bases, in that order; junction bases with no gene match: 9. The CDR3 sequence is 13 residues long. The CDR3 DNA sequence: TGTGCCAGCCACAGGGGTCGGATCTCTGAAGCTTTCTTT. It yields the protein CASHRGRISEAFF.

This clonotype has a handful of counts. The chain has TRBV6-2 or TRBV6-3 and TRBJ1-1; possible D gene TRBD1, 5 bases. CDR1 is MNHEY and CDR2 is SVGEGT in the germline V gene. V lost 7 bases and J 1 base, leaving 13 bases between the germline ends. There are 14 residues in the CDR3. This CDR3 is CASTRRETNTEAFF. Here the CDR3 DNA reads TGTGCCAGCACCCGCAGGGAAACGAACACTGAAGCTTTCTTT.

CDR3 protein: CASSTPTGLAGGVDNEQFF. DNA for the CDR3: TGTGCCAGCAGCACCCCCACGGGACTAGCGGGAGGTGTCGACAATGAGCAGTTCTTC. V usage is TRBV12-3 or TRBV12-4 and J usage is TRBJ2-1, with 15 bases aligning to TRBD2. The CDR3 is 19 amino acids. J was trimmed by 5 bases and V by 6 bases; bases with no gene match: 14.

This chain connects TRBV5-6 to TRBJ1-4, with D unclear. CDR1 is SGHDT, CDR2 YYEEEE, per germline. The length of the CDR3 is 15 residues. Trimming took off 0 bases at V and 3 bases at J, with 9 bases between the two ends. CDR3 sequence reads: CASSLATGANEKLFF. In DNA, the CDR3 is TGTGCCAGCAGCTTGGCCACGGGAGCTAATGAAAAACTGTTTTTT.

The chain recombines TRBV14 with TRBJ2-1; either TRBD1 or TRBD2 may supply D (5 bases each). The CDR3 sequence is 13 residues long. The germline V gene encodes CDR1 SGHDN and CDR2 FVKESK. The V and J ends lost 0 bases and 14 bases respectively, with 14 bases between them. In DNA form, the CDR3 reads TGTGCCAGCAGCCAAGATCGGGGCTTGAGAAAGTTCTTC. Residues: CASSQDRGLRKFF.

This clonotype has just a few counts. The chain is built from TRBV7-8 and TRBJ2-5; TRBD2 aligns across 8 bases. V lost 3 bases, J lost 2 bases, and 8 bases stayed unmatched. This CDR3 spans 16 amino acids. Germline CDR1 and CDR2: SGHVS and FQNEAQ. For the CDR3, the DNA is TGTGCCAGCAGCTTTTTCAGCGGGGGAAAGCAAGAGACCCAGTACTTC. As protein: CASSFFSGGKQETQYF.

The J gene is TRBJ2-2, the V gene TRBV11-2; the D call may be TRBD1 or TRBD2 (5 bases each). Germline V lookup: CDR1 SGHAT, CDR2 FQNNGV. There are 14 residues in the CDR3. V gave up 4 bases and J gave up 2 bases, with 8 bases separating them. The CDR3 DNA is TGTGCCAGCAGCTCTGGGGGAAACACCGGGGAGCTGTTTTTT. Protein sequence: CASSSGGNTGELFF. Drawing the rest from reference TRBV11-2 and TRBJ2-2, the complete variable domain is EAGVAQSPRYKIIEKRQSVAFWCNPISGHATLYWYQQILGQGPKLLIQFQNNGVVDDSQLPKDRFSAERLKGVDSTLKIQPAKLEDSAVYLCASSSGGNTGELFFGEGSRLTVL.

The genes are TRBV6-5 and TRBJ2-1; 7 bases are a match to TRBD2. V lost 8 bases and J lost 6; bases outside the gene matches: 7. The CDR3 runs to 13 residues. Germline CDR1 MNHEY, CDR2 SVGAGI. Written as DNA, the CDR3 is TGTGCCAGCCGGGACTACTTAGTCAATGAGCAGTTCTTC. Translated: CASRDYLVNEQFF.

V is TRBV12-3 or TRBV12-4 and J is TRBJ2-2, with TRBD2 identical over 8 bases. The CDR3 is 13 residues long. The J segment lost 7 bases and the V segment lost 7 bases, leaving 5 bases of the junction unmatched. The CDR3 spells CASTPGGGGELFF. CDR3 DNA sequence: TGTGCCAGCACCCCGGGGGGGGGCGGGGAGCTGTTTTTT.

This clonotype was observed a handful of times. V is TRBV30 and J is TRBJ1-1, with a possible D match to TRBD1 (6 bases). The germline V gene encodes CDR1 GTSNPN and CDR2 SVGIG (reference sequence). The CDR3 contains 13 residues. V shed 6 bases and J shed 0 bases, with 11 bases lying between them. In DNA form, the CDR3 reads TGTGCCTGTCGGGACAACATGAACACTGAAGCTTTCTTT. Residues: CACRDNMNTEAFF.

This clonotype was counted a few times. The chain carries TRBV20-1 and TRBJ1-1, with D possibly TRBD1 on 6 matching bases. Trimming removed 2 bases at V and 8 bases at J, with 21 bases between. The CDR3 has 15 amino acids. The germline V gene has CDR1 DFQATT and CDR2 SNEGSKA (reference sequence). The CDR3, as DNA: TGCAGTGCTAGAAATCCGGGACAAATTAGGTCGGAAGCTTTCTTT. Its translation: CSARNPGQIRSEAFF.

This rearrangement joins TRBV18 to TRBJ2-3; D not resolved. In germline, CDR1 is KGHSH, CDR2 LQKENI. The CDR3 is 16 amino acids. Trimming took 2 bases from V and 1 from J, leaving 13 bases between them. The CDR3 coding sequence is TGTGCCAGCTCACCAAACTCAGGACGGCGCACAGATACGCAGTATTTT. Translating gives CASSPNSGRRTDTQYF.

The J gene is TRBJ1-1, the V gene TRBV6-5; D possibly corresponds to TRBD1 (6 bases). Germline V lookup: CDR1 MNHEY, CDR2 SVGAGI. The CDR3 is 14 residues long. Trimming removed 7 bases from V and 1 base from J, with 13 bases in between. DNA for the CDR3: TGTGCCAGCAACATACAGGGACCGAACACTGAAGCTTTCTTT. It yields the protein CASNIQGPNTEAFF.

This clonotype came up many times. The rearrangement joins TRBV24-1 to TRBJ1-2; D is possibly TRBD1 (6 bases). Between the trimmed V and J ends, which lost 2 bases and 4 bases, there was a span of 10 bases. From germline, CDR1 is KGHDR and CDR2 SFDVKD. The CDR3 is 14 residues long. CDR3 sequence (DNA): TGTGCCACCAGTGATTCCAGGGGAATCTATGGCTACACCTTC. It translates to CATSDSRGIYGYTF.